This T cell receptor (beta chain) derives from a study of T cell repertoires in cytomegalovirus infection. TCRdb recomputed calls from the reads with MiXCR, one row per CDR3 protein. Found here are hundreds of thousands of distinct CDR3 sequences, about a sixth of them singletons; the top ten hold 9.5% to 15%. This CDR3 spans 13 amino acids. Germline loops: CDR1 MNHEY, CDR2 SMNVEV (reference sequence). V was cut by 7 bases and J by 3 bases, with 13 bases left in between. This clonotype originated in a human donor in good health (CMV status not recorded). Some clones in this sample may be carry-over from other donors' samples. This chain links TRBV27 with TRBJ2-7, with TRBD1 as a possible D gene (6 bases). Sequencing was done on a sample of PBMCs. In nucleotides, the CDR3 is TGTGCCAGCATGCTGGAAGGGGGCTACGAGCAGTACTTC. It translates to CASMLEGGYEQYF.